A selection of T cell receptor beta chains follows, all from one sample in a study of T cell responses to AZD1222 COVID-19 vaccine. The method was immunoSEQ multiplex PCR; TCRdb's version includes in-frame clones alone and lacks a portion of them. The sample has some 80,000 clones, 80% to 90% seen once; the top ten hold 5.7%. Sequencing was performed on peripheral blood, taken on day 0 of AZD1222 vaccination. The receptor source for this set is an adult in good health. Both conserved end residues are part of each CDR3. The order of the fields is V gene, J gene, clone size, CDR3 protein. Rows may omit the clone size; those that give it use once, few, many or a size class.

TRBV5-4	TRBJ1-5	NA	CASPRQTYQPQHF
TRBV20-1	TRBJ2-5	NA	CSAQGQETQYF
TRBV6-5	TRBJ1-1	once	CASSQPGYTEAFF
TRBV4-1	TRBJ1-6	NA	CASSHPQGADNSPLHF
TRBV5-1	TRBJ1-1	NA	CASNRALNTEAFF
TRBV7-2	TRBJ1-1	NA	CASSAYRGGEAFF
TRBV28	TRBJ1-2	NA	CASSLPDTHLRNYGYTF
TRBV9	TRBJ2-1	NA	CASSVVGGGARVGEQFF
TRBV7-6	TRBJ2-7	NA	CASSSSGTYSYEQYF
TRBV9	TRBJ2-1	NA	CASSPEMNEQFF
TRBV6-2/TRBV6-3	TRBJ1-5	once	CASRLEGQPQHF
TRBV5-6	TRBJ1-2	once	CASSLLEGLGGYTF
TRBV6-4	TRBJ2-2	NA	CASSAGAQAGELFF
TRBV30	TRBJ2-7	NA	CAWSVRVRDSRGQYF
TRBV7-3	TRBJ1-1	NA	CASSLEGAAEAFF
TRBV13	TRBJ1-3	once	CASSYWTGIYSGNTIYF
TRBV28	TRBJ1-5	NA	CASRHGTGRNQPQHF
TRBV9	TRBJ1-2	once	CASSINMVLSNRGYTF
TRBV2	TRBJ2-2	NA	CASRVQGTGELFF
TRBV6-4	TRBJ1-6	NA	CASSSGQGNSPLHF
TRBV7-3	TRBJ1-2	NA	CASSLLGQGDDGYTF
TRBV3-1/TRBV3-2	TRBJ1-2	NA	CASSPFAQGGNYGYTF
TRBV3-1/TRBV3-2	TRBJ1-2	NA	CASSHQGRPYGYTF
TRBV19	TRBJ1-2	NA	CASSIAAGGYGYTF
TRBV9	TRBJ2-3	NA	CASSVAGGAGGPDTQYF
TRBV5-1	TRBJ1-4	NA	CASSPRTGGGEKLFF
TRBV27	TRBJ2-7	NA	CASSFGAATNRIYEQYF
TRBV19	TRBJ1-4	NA	CASSIDRGNEKLFF
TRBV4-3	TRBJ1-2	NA	CASSQGHRGKITNYGYTF
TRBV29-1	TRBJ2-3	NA	CSVEDGLTSTDTQYF
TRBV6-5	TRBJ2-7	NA	CASRTPRGRRYEQYF
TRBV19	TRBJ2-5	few	CASSMGGLAGAKETQYF
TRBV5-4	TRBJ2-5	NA	CASSDSGGIQETQYF
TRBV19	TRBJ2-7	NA	CASSAPGLAGSPYEQYF
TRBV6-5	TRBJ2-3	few	CASRLAGAFTDTQYF
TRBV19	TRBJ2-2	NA	CASIEGAWAGELFF
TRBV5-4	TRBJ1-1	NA	CASSSWNSEEAFF
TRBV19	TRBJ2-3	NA	CASSKGQGAFLTDTQYF
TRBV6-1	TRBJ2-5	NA	CASSEAGGGTQYF
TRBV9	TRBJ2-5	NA	CASSVTEGLAQVGTQYF
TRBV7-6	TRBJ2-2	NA	CASSTGTGELFF
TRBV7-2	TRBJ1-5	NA	CASSDRVNQPQHF
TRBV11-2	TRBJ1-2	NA	CASSLGQYGYTF
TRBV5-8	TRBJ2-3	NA	CASSMDRGKDTQYF
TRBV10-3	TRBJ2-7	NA	CAISEGGSEQYF
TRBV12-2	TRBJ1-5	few	CASRSGLPEEPQHF
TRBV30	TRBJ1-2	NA	CAGRTGGYRGYTF
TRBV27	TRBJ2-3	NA	CASSLGGGTDTQYF
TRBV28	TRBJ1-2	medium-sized	CASRHSSFRGRNYGYTF
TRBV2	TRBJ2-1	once	CASSTYRGTSVAEQFF
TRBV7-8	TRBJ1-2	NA	CASSLAAGGNNYGYTF
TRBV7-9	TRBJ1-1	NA	CASSPGRVHTEAFF
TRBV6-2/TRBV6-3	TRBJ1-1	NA	CASSSIILRGTEAFF
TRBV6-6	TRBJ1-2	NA	CASSYEQSYGYTF
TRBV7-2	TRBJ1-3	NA	CASSYLDRSSGNTIYF
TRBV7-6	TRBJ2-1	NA	CASSTLGAGSYNEQFF
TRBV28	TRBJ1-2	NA	CASSWGSLTSNYGYTF